The present entry profiles one T cell receptor beta chain with its context. The sample belongs to a study of beta chain features in type 1 diabetes. In the study overall: Examination of sorted cells across all samples involved more than 85,000,000 cells.

Germline CDR1 and CDR2: SEHNR and FQNEAQ (reference sequence). V was shortened by 0 bases and J by 5 bases, with 8 bases between the two germline ends. The CDR3 runs 13 residues. The whole isolated RNA underwent reverse transcription, so sequencing captured expressed TCRB transcripts. About 3.4 million reads per sample on average were obtained from naive, central memory and regulatory T cell samples. The assay was immunoSEQ multiplex PCR, and TCRdb's table has in-frame clones only and misses some. Of 810,000 or so clones in the sample, 15% to 20% were seen once. The source of this sequence is a woman younger than 30 in good health. Sequencing was carried out using naive CD4+ T cells from blood. The chain carries TRBV7-9 and TRBJ2-7; D assignment may be TRBD1 or TRBD2 (5 bases each). The CDR3 protein is CASSLAGPNEQYF. For the CDR3, the DNA is TGTGCCAGCAGCTTAGCGGGACCAAACGAGCAGTACTTC.